This TCR beta chain came from a study of identical twins. Overall study findings and caveats: Twins showed weaker excess sharing in their beta out-of-frame sequences.

Trimming left V 4 bases short and J 8 bases short, with 14 bases between. The CDR3 is 12 residues long. The germline V gene has CDR1 DFQATT and CDR2 SNEGSKA (reference sequence). Of note for this clonotype: What it binds is unknown.

TCRdb reprocessed the 5' RACE reads via MiXCR and lists one record per CDR3 protein. The sample yields 500,000 or so distinct CDR3 sequences, over 11% seen once. Every donor was a healthy Caucasian. The same specimen was also included in a second study, on yellow fever vaccine responses in identical twins.

The chain carries TRBV20-1 and TRBJ1-1; a possible D gene is TRBD1 (5 bases). What was sequenced was CD4+ T cells sorted from blood. The clonotype originates from a woman younger than 30 in good health. The CDR3 loop is CSANPGAREAFF. CDR3 bases: TGCAGTGCTAACCCCGGGGCCAGGGAAGCTTTCTTT.